The 32 T cell receptor beta chains in this list originate from one sample, sequenced in a study of siplizumab effects on memory and regulatory T cells (dated by TCRdb to about 2019). Library preparation was by the immunoSEQ multiplex PCR assay. TCRdb provides this immuneACCESS table in a form limited to in-frame rearrangements. Some clones are lacking; in checked studies, under half of them reflect an unresolved V gene, and why the rest are absent is not known. The sample has fewer than 120,000 clones on record, roughly 92% of them singletons. 1.3% of the sample is held by the ten biggest clonotypes. Sequenced material: CD4+ T cells sorted from blood. The receptors come from a human donor in good health.

The rearrangement uses TRBV5-1 and TRBJ2-7; D is perhaps TRBD1 (6 bases). CDR1 and CDR2 from the germline V gene are SGHRS and YFSETQ. The CDR3 length is 16 residues. Trimming took 0 bases from V and 1 from J, leaving 14 bases between them. Written as DNA, the CDR3 is TGCGCCAGCAGCTTGGGAGTTGTAGGGGGTTCCTACGAGCAGTACTTC. Translated, it gives CASSLGVVGGSYEQYF.

The chain carries TRBV30 and TRBJ1-5; D not resolved. Trimming took off 0 bases at V and 2 bases at J, with 11 bases between the two ends. From germline, CDR1 is GTSNPN and CDR2 SVGIG (reference sequence). The CDR3 sequence is 15 residues long. Here the CDR3 DNA reads TGTGCCTGGAGTGTATCGGGTATGGGCAATCAGCCCCAGCATTTT. Its protein is CAWSVSGMGNQPQHF.

V usage is TRBV5-1 and J usage is TRBJ2-1; no reliable D call. This CDR3 region has 15 residues. Trimming took 3 bases from V and 1 from J, leaving 11 bases between them. Germline CDR1 and CDR2: SGHRS and YFSETQ. The CDR3 is CASSSTPESYNEQFF. As DNA, the CDR3 is TGCGCCAGCAGCTCGACCCCGGAGTCCTACAATGAGCAGTTCTTC.

The chain has TRBV9 and TRBJ2-3; possibly TRBD2 for D (5 bases). CDR3 size: 16 residues. V was clipped by 0 bases and J by 4 bases, with 15 bases between them. Germline CDR1 SGDLS, CDR2 YYNGEE. The chain's CDR3 is CASSVGVLASADTQYF. The CDR3 region has the DNA TGTGCCAGCAGCGTAGGAGTCCTAGCTTCGGCAGATACGCAGTATTTT.

J is TRBJ1-3 and V is TRBV5-1; D gene ambiguous. Trimming stripped 0 bases from V and 0 bases from J, with 4 bases between. In germline, CDR1 is SGHRS, CDR2 YFSETQ. CDR3 length equals 14 residues. The CDR3, as DNA: TGCGCCAGCAGCTTGGGTCTCTCTGGAAACACCATATATTTT. This encodes CASSLGLSGNTIYF.

To note about this clone: The sample contains more than one DNA sequence encoding this CDR3. The gene calls are TRBV2 and TRBJ1-2, with 11 bases fitting TRBD1. The CDR3 is 14 amino acids. Germline values: CDR1 SNHLY, CDR2 FYNNEI. Trimming took 6 bases from V and 1 from J; bases not matched to a gene: 1. The CDR3 here is CASRGTGGNYGYTF. In DNA form, the CDR3 reads TGTGCCAGCAGGGGGACAGGGGGTAACTATGGCTACACCTTC.

The chain recombines TRBV18 with TRBJ1-3, with a tentative D call TRBD1 (5 bases). The CDR3 consists of 15 residues. With 1 base removed from V and 5 bases from J, the gap between germline ends came to 12 bases. CDR1 and CDR2 from the germline V gene are KGHSH and LQKENI. The CDR3 DNA is TGTGCCAGCTCACCACTGGGGACGGATCGAAACACCATATATTTT. Amino acid sequence: CASSPLGTDRNTIYF.

The chain links TRBV5-1 to TRBJ2-5, with no clear D. Germline V gene lookup returns CDR1 SGHRS and CDR2 YFSETQ. V was pared by 1 base and J by 4 bases, with 2 bases between. The CDR3 is made up of 11 amino acids. The CDR3 here is CASSLLETQYF. The CDR3 DNA reads as TGCGCCAGCAGCTTGTTAGAGACCCAGTACTTC. The complete variable domain, with remaining parts taken from reference TRBV5-1 and TRBJ2-5, reads KAGVTQTPRYLIKTRGQQVTLSCSPISGHRSVSWYQQTPGQGLQFLFEYFSETQRNKGNFPGRFSGRQFSNSRSEMNVSTLELGDSALYLCASSLLETQYFGPGTRLLVL.

The chain carries TRBV7-8 and TRBJ2-7; D perhaps matches TRBD2 (6 bases). Trimming removed 1 base at V and 5 bases at J, with 18 bases between. CDR1 and CDR2 from the germline V gene are SGHVS and FQNEAQ. The CDR3 has 16 residues. CDR3 region: CASSLELTLTGDEQYF. The CDR3 nucleotides are TGTGCCAGCAGCTTAGAGTTAACTCTTACGGGGGACGAGCAGTACTTC.

The rearrangement links TRBV29-1 to TRBJ2-7, with D possibly being TRBD1 (5 bases). Per germline, CDR1 SQVTM and CDR2 ANQGSEA. This CDR3 is 11 amino acids long. Trimming took off 7 bases at V and 1 base at J, with 8 bases between the two ends. CDR3 in DNA: TGCAGCGCACAGGTATCCTACGAGCAGTACTTC. It is translated as CSAQVSYEQYF.

The J gene is TRBJ2-7, the V gene TRBV9, with 9 bases matching TRBD1. The CDR3 contains 18 residues. The junction had 18 bases not matched to a gene; V was cut back by 2 bases and J by 6 bases. CDR1 is SGDLS and CDR2 is YYNGEE in the germline V gene. The CDR3 is CASSVIPIQTGGSVEQYF. The CDR3 DNA reads TGTGCCAGCAGCGTCATCCCTATACAAACAGGGGGCTCAGTCGAGCAGTACTTC. Full variable domain (outside the CDR3, taken from reference TRBV9 and TRBJ2-7): DSGVTQTPKHLITATGQRVTLRCSPRSGDLSVYWYQQSLDQGLQFLIQYYNGEERAKGNILERFSAQQFPDLHSELNLSSLELGDSALYFCASSVIPIQTGGSVEQYFGPGTRLTVT.

This clone was observed a single time. This chain uses TRBV9 with TRBJ1-4; D is unresolved. The CDR3 contains 14 residues. Trimming removed 0 bases from V and 3 bases from J, with 6 bases in between. The germline V gene encodes CDR1 SGDLS and CDR2 YYNGEE. The CDR3 sequence: CASSVEAANEKLFF. The CDR3 DNA sequence: TGTGCCAGCAGCGTAGAGGCGGCTAATGAAAAACTGTTTTTT. Complete variable domain (other parts from reference TRBV9 and TRBJ1-4): DSGVTQTPKHLITATGQRVTLRCSPRSGDLSVYWYQQSLDQGLQFLIQYYNGEERAKGNILERFSAQQFPDLHSELNLSSLELGDSALYFCASSVEAANEKLFFGSGTQLSVL.

The rearrangement links TRBV6-1 to TRBJ2-5, with D possibly being TRBD2 (5 bases). This CDR3 is 14 amino acids long. Trimming left V 2 bases short and J 1 base short, with 8 bases between. CDR1 is MNHNS, CDR2 SASEGT, per germline. The CDR3 DNA is TGTGCCAGCAGTGAAAATCGGGGCCAAGAGACCCAGTACTTC. Translated, it gives CASSENRGQETQYF.

The V and J genes are TRBV5-6 and TRBJ1-6, with D uncertain. Trimming pared 4 bases from V and 8 bases from J, leaving 13 bases between. The CDR3 is 14 residues long. CDR1 is SGHDT and CDR2 is YYEEEE in the germline V gene. The CDR3: CASSQDRPDSPLHF. Written as DNA, the CDR3 is TGTGCCAGCAGCCAGGACCGCCCCGATTCACCCCTCCACTTT.

The chain is built from TRBV10-3 and TRBJ1-4; perhaps TRBD1 as D (5 bases). Trimming removed 2 bases from V and 13 bases from J, with 11 bases in between. CDR3 length: 12 residues. CDR1 and CDR2 from the germline V gene are ENHRY and SYGVKD. For the CDR3, the DNA is TGTGCCATCAGTGAGGGACACGAGGGACTGTTTTTT. Amino acid sequence: CAISEGHEGLFF.

V usage is TRBV4-1 and J usage is TRBJ2-2; the match to TRBD1 covers 7 bases. CDR3 size: 17 residues. Looked up from germline, CDR1 is MGHRA and CDR2 is YSYEKL. V gave up 4 bases and J gave up 7 bases; unmatched junction bases: 15. The CDR3 DNA reads as TGCGCCAGCAGCCCTACAGGGGTTATGTTCCTGGGCGGGGAGCTGTTTTTT. Protein: CASSPTGVMFLGGELFF.

The rearrangement uses TRBV19 and TRBJ2-7; tentatively, D is TRBD2 (5 bases). V was cut by 4 bases and J by 7 bases, with 17 bases left in between. The V gene's germline CDR1 is LNHDA and CDR2 SQIVND (reference sequence). This CDR3 has 14 amino acids. CDR3 region: CASSRTGVETEQYF. The CDR3 nucleotides read TGTGCCAGTAGTAGGACCGGGGTTGAAACGGAGCAGTACTTC. The variable domain in full, with the rest retrieved from reference TRBV19 and TRBJ2-7, is DGGITQSPKYLFRKEGQNVTLSCEQNLNHDAMYWYRQDPGQGLRLIYYSQIVNDFQKGDIAEGYSVSREKKESFPLTVTSAQKNPTAFYLCASSRTGVETEQYFGPGTRLTVT.

V is TRBV6-1 and J is TRBJ2-7; TRBD2 matches at 8 bases. V shed 8 bases, J shed 6 bases, and the junction held 12 bases outside the gene matches. The CDR3 totals 14 residues. Germline V gene sequence: CDR1 MNHNS, CDR2 SASEGT. CDR3 in amino acids: CASFFTGGPGEQYF. The CDR3 coding sequence is TGTGCCAGCTTCTTTACGGGAGGGCCGGGCGAGCAGTACTTC.

The rearrangement joins TRBV18 to TRBJ1-5, with a weak D call TRBD1 (5 bases). V gave up 0 bases and J gave up 2 bases, with 11 bases separating them. Germline V CDR1 and CDR2: KGHSH, LQKENI. This CDR3 region has 16 residues. The CDR3 DNA reads as TGTGCCAGCTCACCACCGGGGGGTATGGGCAATCAGCCCCAGCATTTT. It encodes CASSPPGGMGNQPQHF.

CDR3 loop: CASSMVPQGVGNEQYF. DNA for the CDR3: TGTGCCAGTAGTATGGTCCCTCAGGGGGTTGGGAACGAGCAGTACTTC. The V and J genes are TRBV19 and TRBJ2-7, with 7 bases aligning to TRBD1. Germline V gives CDR1 LNHDA, CDR2 SQIVND (reference sequence). Trimming took 3 bases from V and 5 from J; bases not matched to a gene: 13. The CDR3 sequence is 16 residues long.

This chain links TRBV2 with TRBJ2-7; D unresolved. This CDR3 is 11 amino acids long. The germline CDR1 and CDR2 sequences are SNHLY and FYNNEI. Deletions cut 3 bases from V and 4 bases from J, with 4 bases between. This CDR3 is CASSDYYEQYF. CDR3 DNA sequence: TGTGCCAGCAGTGATTATTACGAGCAGTACTTC.

This clone came up once. The V call is TRBV18, the J call TRBJ2-7; 7 nucleotides line up with TRBD2. The CDR3 has 14 residues. After removal of 4 bases from V and 2 bases from J, the junction contained 5 bases not matched to a gene. The V gene's germline CDR1 is KGHSH and CDR2 LQKENI. The DNA of the CDR3 is TGTGCCAGCTCACTTTTTGGGACTACCTACGAGCAGTACTTC. Translated: CASSLFGTTYEQYF. Supplemented by reference TRBV18 and TRBJ2-7, the full variable domain reads NAGVMQNPRHLVRRRGQEARLRCSPMKGHSHVYWYRQLPEEGLKFMVYLQKENIIDESGMPKERFSAEFPKEGPSILRIQQVVRGDSAAYFCASSLFGTTYEQYFGPGTRLTVT.

The V gene is TRBV11-2, the J gene TRBJ2-1; 10 positions match TRBD1. Unmatched junction bases numbered 7, after V lost 5 bases and J lost 9 bases. The CDR3 is made up of 14 amino acids. Per the germline V gene, CDR1 is SGHAT and CDR2 is FQNNGV. The CDR3, as DNA: TGTGCCAGCAGCCCCCGACAGGGGGCGGGTGAGCAGTTCTTC. Amino acid sequence: CASSPRQGAGEQFF.

This chain joins TRBV2 and TRBJ2-2; a weak D match, TRBD1 (6 bases). Trimming pared 0 bases from V and 9 bases from J, leaving 11 bases between. CDR1 SNHLY and CDR2 FYNNEI come from the germline V gene. This CDR3 is built from 14 residues. As DNA, the CDR3 is TGTGCCAGCAGTGAAGCTAATACAGGGCGGGAGCTGTTTTTT. This gives the protein CASSEANTGRELFF. Filled out from reference TRBV2 and TRBJ2-2, the complete variable domain reads EPEVTQTPSHQVTQMGQEVILRCVPISNHLYFYWYRQILGQKVEFLVSFYNNEISEKSEIFDDQFSVERPDGSNFTLKIRSTKLEDSAMYFCASSEANTGRELFFGEGSRLTVL.

The V gene is TRBV9, the J gene TRBJ1-2, with D possibly being TRBD1 (5 bases). The CDR3 is 14 amino acids. Between the trimmed V and J ends, which lost 0 bases and 3 bases, there was a span of 9 bases. Germline CDR1 and CDR2: SGDLS and YYNGEE. The CDR3: CASSVGGGDYGYTF. The CDR3 DNA reads TGTGCCAGCAGCGTAGGCGGAGGGGACTATGGCTACACCTTC.

The V and J genes are TRBV6-6 and TRBJ1-5, with TRBD1 identical over 9 bases. Germline lookup yields CDR1 MNHNY and CDR2 SVGAGI (reference sequence). Trimming cost V 2 bases and J 4 bases; bases outside gene matches: 3. This CDR3 is built from 15 residues. CDR3 in DNA: TGTGCCAGCAGTTACACCGGGACAGGGAATCAGCCCCAGCATTTT. It encodes CASSYTGTGNQPQHF.

The J gene is TRBJ1-4, the V gene TRBV4-1, with a weak D call TRBD1 (5 bases). Germline V lookup: CDR1 MGHRA, CDR2 YSYEKL. The CDR3 covers 13 residues. V shed 5 bases and J shed 7 bases, with 11 bases lying between them. The CDR3 here is CASSSWGVEKLFF. The CDR3 region has the DNA TGCGCCAGCAGCTCCTGGGGGGTTGAAAAACTGTTTTTT.

In regard to this clone: Other DNA sequences in the same sample also yield this CDR3. The chain is built from TRBV5-1 and TRBJ2-2; maybe TRBD1 (5 bases). The germline V and J ends were trimmed by 3 bases and 5 bases, with 11 bases remaining between them. There are 14 residues in the CDR3. Germline lookup yields CDR1 SGHRS and CDR2 YFSETQ. CDR3: CASSSGQGTGELFF. The CDR3 nucleotides read TGCGCCAGCAGCTCGGGTCAGGGTACCGGGGAGCTGTTTTTT.

The chain couples TRBV19 to TRBJ1-5; D is possibly TRBD1 (5 bases). Germline CDR1 and CDR2: LNHDA and SQIVND (reference sequence). V was pared by 5 bases and J by 2 bases, with 13 bases between. The CDR3 covers 15 residues. CDR3 protein: CASSWSGVGNQPQHF. The CDR3 bases are TGTGCCAGTAGTTGGTCGGGGGTGGGCAATCAGCCCCAGCATTTT.

V gene TRBV9 combines with J gene TRBJ1-3; D possibly corresponds to TRBD1 (6 bases). Per germline, CDR1 SGDLS and CDR2 YYNGEE. The V end was cut by 0 bases, the J end by 3 bases, with 13 bases between. This CDR3 region has 16 residues. CDR3 sequence reads: CASSVGPGAHGNTIYF. CDR3 in DNA: TGTGCCAGCAGCGTAGGGCCAGGGGCGCATGGAAACACCATATATTTT.

J is TRBJ2-3 and V is TRBV11-1, with 7 bases that match TRBD1. V trimming: 1 base; J trimming: 5 bases; junction bases outside the gene matches: 6. The CDR3 extends over 15 amino acids. Germline CDR1 and CDR2: SGHAT and FQDESV (reference sequence). The CDR3 protein is CASSLDRQGRDTQYF. CDR3 nucleotide sequence: TGTGCCAGCAGCTTAGATCGACAGGGAAGAGATACGCAGTATTTT. The full variable domain, rest sourced from reference TRBV11-1 and TRBJ2-3, is EAEVAQSPRYKITEKSQAVAFWCDPISGHATLYWYRQILGQGPELLVQFQDESVVDDSQLPKDRFSAERLKGVDSTLKIQPAELGDSAMYLCASSLDRQGRDTQYFGPGTRLTVL.

In this sample, this clone turned up once. This chain uses TRBV5-1 with TRBJ2-3; D gene uncertain. CDR1 and CDR2 from the germline V gene are SGHRS and YFSETQ. The CDR3 contains 15 residues. V was cut by 0 bases and J by 2 bases, with 10 bases left in between. The CDR3 DNA reads TGCGCCAGCAGCTTGGCCGGTAGATACACAGATACGCAGTATTTT. As protein: CASSLAGRYTDTQYF.